This T cell receptor (beta chain) was observed in a study of blood T cell repertoires in COVID-19. Study in general: PBMCs, B-cell-depleted T cells, or T cells provided the cDNA or gDNA that made up the material.

The CDR3 loop spans 14 amino acids. The germline V gene encodes CDR1 SGHNT and CDR2 YYREEE (reference sequence). Trimming removed 1 base at V and 4 bases at J, with 11 bases between. Study members were between 18 and 89 years old and lived in 20 to 30 US regions. A case of COVID-19 had been met by exposed participants within 2 weeks before study entry. Authors' methods: Quantification of nucleated cells was approximated via reference gene primer amplification. Method: immunoSEQ multiplex PCR; TCRdb's copy keeps in-frame clones and lacks some. D and trimming come from the DNA, and the V and J calls and clone size come from that table. The sample has under 450,000 clones; just over 90% are singletons.

The chain has TRBV5-4 and TRBJ1-2; maybe TRBD1 (6 bases). This sequence originates from a woman in her thirties or forties who had been exposed to COVID-19. The specimen was PBMCs or T cells enriched from blood (not recorded which). As DNA, the CDR3 is TGTGCCAGCAGCTTGATAGGACAGAGCTATGGCTACACCTTC. This encodes CASSLIGQSYGYTF.